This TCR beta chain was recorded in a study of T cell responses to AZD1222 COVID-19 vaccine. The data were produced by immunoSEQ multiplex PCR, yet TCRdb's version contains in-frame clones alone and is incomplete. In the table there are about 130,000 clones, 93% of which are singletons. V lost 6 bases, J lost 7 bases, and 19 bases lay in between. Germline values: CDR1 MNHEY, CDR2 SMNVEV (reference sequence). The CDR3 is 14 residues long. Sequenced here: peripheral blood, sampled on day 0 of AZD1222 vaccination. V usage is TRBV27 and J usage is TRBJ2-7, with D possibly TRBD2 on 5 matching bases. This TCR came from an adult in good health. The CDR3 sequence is CASSWFISGKEQYF. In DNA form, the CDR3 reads TGTGCCAGCAGCTGGTTTATATCCGGGAAAGAGCAGTACTTC.